Included here is one TCR beta chain sequence, with context. This sample stems from a study of identifying expanded T cells in peripheral blood. The repertoire was sequenced with immunoSEQ multiplex PCR; TCRdb's copy has only in-frame clones and lacks some. The sample has around 100,000 clones, approximately 88% seen once. CDR3 size: 15 residues. V lost 5 bases and J 0 bases, leaving 12 bases between the germline ends. Germline V gene lookup returns CDR1 SGHRS and CDR2 YFSETQ. The sample consisted of blood. V usage is TRBV5-1 and J usage is TRBJ2-1; D possibly matches TRBD1 or TRBD2 (6 bases each). The TCR comes from a person aged 18 to 75 in good health. The CDR3 spells CASSRGEASYNEQFF. The CDR3 DNA follows: TGCGCCAGCAGTAGGGGGGAGGCCTCCTACAATGAGCAGTTCTTC.